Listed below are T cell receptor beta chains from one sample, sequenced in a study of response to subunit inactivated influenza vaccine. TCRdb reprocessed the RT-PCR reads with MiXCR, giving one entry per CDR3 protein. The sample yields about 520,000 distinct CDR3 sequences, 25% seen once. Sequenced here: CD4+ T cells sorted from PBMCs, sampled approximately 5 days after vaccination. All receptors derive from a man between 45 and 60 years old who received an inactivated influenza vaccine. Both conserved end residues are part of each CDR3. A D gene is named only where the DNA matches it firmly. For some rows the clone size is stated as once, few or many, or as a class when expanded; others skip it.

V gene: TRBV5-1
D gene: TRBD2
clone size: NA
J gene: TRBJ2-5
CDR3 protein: CASSLGSGGTEETQYF
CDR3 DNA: TGCGCCAGCAGCTTGGGGAGCGGGGGGACAGAAGAGACCCAGTACTTC

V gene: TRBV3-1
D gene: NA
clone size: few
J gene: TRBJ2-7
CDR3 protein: CASSQVPSYEQYF
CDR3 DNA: TGTGCCAGCAGCCAGGTCCCCTCCTACGAGCAGTACTTC

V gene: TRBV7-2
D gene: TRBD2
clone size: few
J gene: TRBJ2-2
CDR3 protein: CASSPLSGSQNTGELFF
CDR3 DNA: TGTGCCAGCAGCCCACTCAGCGGGAGCCAGAACACCGGGGAGCTGTTTTTT

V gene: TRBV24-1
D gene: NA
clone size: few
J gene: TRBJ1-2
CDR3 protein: CATSVAGSDGYTF
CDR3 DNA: TGTGCCACCAGTGTTGCAGGGTCGGATGGCTACACCTTC

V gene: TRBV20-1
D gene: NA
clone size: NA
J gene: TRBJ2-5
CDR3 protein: CSASRPPGETQYF
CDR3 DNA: TGCAGTGCTAGTCGGCCGCCCGGGGAGACCCAGTACTTC

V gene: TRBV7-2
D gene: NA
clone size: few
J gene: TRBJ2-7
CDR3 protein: CASSSDPWAYEQYF
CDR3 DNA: TGTGCCAGCAGCTCGGACCCGTGGGCTTACGAGCAGTACTTC

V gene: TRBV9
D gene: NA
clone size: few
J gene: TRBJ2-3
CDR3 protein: CASSVSGHQMDTQYF
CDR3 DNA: TGTGCCAGCAGCGTGTCGGGACACCAGATGGATACGCAGTATTTT

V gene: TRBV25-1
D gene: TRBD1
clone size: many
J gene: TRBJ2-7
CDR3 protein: CASSTGFSYEQYF
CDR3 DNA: TGTGCCAGCTCGACAGGGTTCTCCTACGAGCAGTACTTC

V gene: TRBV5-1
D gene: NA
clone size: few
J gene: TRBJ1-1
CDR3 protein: CASGAADNTEAFF
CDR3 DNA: TGCGCCAGCGGGGCGGCAGATAACACTGAAGCTTTCTTT

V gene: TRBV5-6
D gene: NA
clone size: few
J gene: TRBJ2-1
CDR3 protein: CASSLQGNYNEQFF
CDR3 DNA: TGTGCCAGCAGCTTGCAGGGGAACTACAATGAGCAGTTCTTC

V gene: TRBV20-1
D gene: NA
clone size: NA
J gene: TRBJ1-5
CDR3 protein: CSARTGSTNQPQHF
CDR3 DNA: TGCAGTGCTAGGACAGGTTCTACTAATCAGCCCCAGCATTTT

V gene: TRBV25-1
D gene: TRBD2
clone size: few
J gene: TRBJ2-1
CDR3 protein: CASSLEPGLAGSVFNEQFF
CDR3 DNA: TGTGCCAGCAGCCTAGAACCCGGACTAGCGGGATCGGTCTTCAATGAGCAGTTCTTC

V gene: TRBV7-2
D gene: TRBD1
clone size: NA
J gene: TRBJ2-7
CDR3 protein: CASSLGDRDFYEQYF
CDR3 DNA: TGTGCCAGCAGCTTAGGGGACAGGGATTTCTACGAGCAGTACTTC

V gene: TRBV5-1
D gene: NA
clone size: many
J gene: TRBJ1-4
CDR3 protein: CASSSQGVNEKLFF
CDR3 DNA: TGCGCCAGCAGCTCGCAGGGAGTTAATGAAAAACTGTTTTTT